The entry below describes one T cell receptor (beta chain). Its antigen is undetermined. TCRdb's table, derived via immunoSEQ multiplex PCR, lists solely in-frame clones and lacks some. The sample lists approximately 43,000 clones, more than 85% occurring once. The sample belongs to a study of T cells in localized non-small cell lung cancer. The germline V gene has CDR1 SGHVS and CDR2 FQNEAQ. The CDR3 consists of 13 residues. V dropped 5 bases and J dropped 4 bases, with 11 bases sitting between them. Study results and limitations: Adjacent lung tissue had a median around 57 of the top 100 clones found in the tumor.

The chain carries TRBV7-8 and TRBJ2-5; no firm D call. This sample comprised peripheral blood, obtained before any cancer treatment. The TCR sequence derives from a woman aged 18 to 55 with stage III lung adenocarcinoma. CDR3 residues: CASSTRVGETQYF. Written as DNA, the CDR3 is TGTGCCAGCAGCACTCGGGTAGGAGAGACCCAGTACTTC.